The clone carrying this T cell receptor (beta chain) was counted a few times. Antigen unknown. The data stem from a study of T cells in Graves' hyperthyroidism and ophthalmopathy. The CDR3 sequence is 14 residues long. Germline V gives CDR1 MNHEY, CDR2 SMNVEV (reference sequence). V lost 3 bases and J lost 5, with 14 bases in between. RNA transcripts yielded amplified TCR beta CDR3 regions. Primed by the HTBI set, a first-round RT-PCR was run on the TCR CDR3. Using its own MiXCR run on the multiplex PCR reads, TCRdb lists one record per CDR3 protein. Of 620,000 or so distinct CDR3 sequences in the sample, roughly 15% were seen once. Study-wide findings and caveats: Appearing also in blood were most of the thyroid clonotypes expanded above 0.001.

The V call is TRBV27, the J call TRBJ2-7; D unclear. Sequenced input: blood. This sequence originates from a woman between 45 and 60 years old with Graves' ophthalmopathy. In nucleotides, the CDR3 is TGTGCCAGCAGTTTTCGAGCGTCACCCCACGAGCAGTACTTC. The encoded protein is CASSFRASPHEQYF.